A selection of T cell receptor beta chains follows, all from one sample in a study of T cell changes during pregnancy in multiple sclerosis. Assay used: immunoSEQ multiplex PCR; TCRdb lists only in-frame clones, some missing. The table lists fewer than 90,000 clones, about 90% of them singletons. Sample: peripheral blood, taken in the second trimester of pregnancy. The receptors were gathered from a female donor with multiple sclerosis, enrolled in a pregnancy study. Both conserved end residues are part of each CDR3. D genes are given only for firm matches. A row's size may be missing; if present it is once, few, many or a size class.

j_call | v_call | d_call | clone_size | cdr3_nt | cdr3_aa
TRBJ2-5 | TRBV7-2 | NA | NA | TGTGCCAGCAGCGACCGGGCGGGAACCCAGTACTTC | CASSDRAGTQYF
TRBJ1-3 | TRBV29-1 | TRBD1 | once | TGCAGCGTTGAGGGACAGGGAGGATCTGGAAACACCATATATTTT | CSVEGQGGSGNTIYF
TRBJ2-7 | TRBV9 | NA | NA | TGTGCCAGCAGCGTAGCCGGGACACCGACCTACGAGCAGTACTTC | CASSVAGTPTYEQYF
TRBJ2-7 | TRBV6-5 | NA | NA | TGTGCCAGCAGTTACTCAACTCCTAAGTCGCACGAGCAGTACTTC | CASSYSTPKSHEQYF
TRBJ1-6 | TRBV5-8 | TRBD1 | NA | TGTGCCAGCAGCCTCCGGGACAGGGGGGATTCACCCCTCCACTTT | CASSLRDRGDSPLHF
TRBJ2-5 | TRBV7-9 | TRBD2 | once | TGTGCCAGCAGCCCGAGACTAGCGGGGGGCACTTCCAAAGAGACCCAGTACTTC | CASSPRLAGGTSKETQYF
TRBJ1-1 | TRBV7-9 | NA | once | TGTGCCAGCAGCCCTCCCGGGGGGATGAACACTGAAGCTTTCTTT | CASSPPGGMNTEAFF
TRBJ1-4 | TRBV10-3 | TRBD1 | NA | TGTGCCATCAGTGACCCAGGGGGCGACGAAAAACTGTTTTTT | CAISDPGGDEKLFF
TRBJ2-7 | TRBV7-9 | TRBD2 | NA | TGTGCCAGCAGCCCACCCCATGGCGGGGGGGCCCTTTACGAGCAGTACTTC | CASSPPHGGGALYEQYF
TRBJ2-3 | TRBV7-2 | TRBD2 | once | TGTGCCAGCAGCTTAGGAGTAGCGGGGGGCACAGATACGCAGTATTTT | CASSLGVAGGTDTQYF
TRBJ1-2 | TRBV10-3 | NA | NA | TGTGCCAGTAGCCAGAACAGGGACTATGGCTACACCTTC | CASSQNRDYGYTF
TRBJ2-3 | TRBV10-3 | TRBD2 | NA | TGTGCCATCAGTCGGCCGGGGGGGCAAGATACGCAGTATTTT | CAISRPGGQDTQYF
TRBJ1-5 | TRBV19 | NA | NA | TGTGCCAGTAGTATAGGGCAGGGAATAAATCAGCCCCAGCATTTT | CASSIGQGINQPQHF
TRBJ1-2 | TRBV25-1 | TRBD1 | NA | TGTGCCAGCAGTGGCGGACAGGGGTACTATGGCTACACCTTC | CASSGGQGYYGYTF
TRBJ1-5 | TRBV28 | NA | NA | TGTGCCAGCAGGCTAACAGGGACCAATCAGCCCCAGCATTTT | CASRLTGTNQPQHF
TRBJ2-2 | TRBV9 | TRBD1 | NA | TGTGCCAGCAGCGCACGGACAGGGACCGGGGAGCTGTTTTTT | CASSARTGTGELFF
TRBJ1-2 | TRBV7-9 | TRBD1 | NA | TGTGCCAGCAGCTTCGGACAGGGTGGTGGCTACACCTTC | CASSFGQGGGYTF
TRBJ2-3 | TRBV27 | TRBD1 | NA | TGTGCCAGCAGTTATCCGGCTCGGACAGGGGGTGCAGATACGCAGTATTTT | CASSYPARTGGADTQYF
TRBJ1-2 | TRBV7-3 | TRBD1 | NA | TGTGCCAGCAGCCAAACAGGGGGCACTGGGGGCTACACCTTC | CASSQTGGTGGYTF
TRBJ1-5 | TRBV9 | TRBD1 | NA | TGTGCCAGCAGCGCGGGGACAGGCGTCAATCAGCCCCAGCATTTT | CASSAGTGVNQPQHF
TRBJ2-1 | TRBV6-5 | NA | NA | TGTGCCAGCAGTGTCAGGGGCTCCTACAATGAGCAGTTCTTC | CASSVRGSYNEQFF
TRBJ1-1 | TRBV5-1 | TRBD1 | NA | TGCGCCAGCAGCTACAGGGGCTGGGACACTGAAGCTTTCTTT | CASSYRGWDTEAFF
TRBJ1-3 | TRBV4-3 | NA | NA | TGCGCCAGCAGCCAAGAAACGGCCCTACAGGGACGAAACACCATATATTTT | CASSQETALQGRNTIYF
TRBJ1-1 | TRBV6-5 | NA | NA | TGTGCCAGCAGTTCGGGACACCTCGGGTTTACTGAAGCTTTCTTT | CASSSGHLGFTEAFF
TRBJ2-5 | TRBV4-2 | NA | NA | TGTGCCGGCAGCGCCCAGAGTGAGAGGGCCCAAGAGACCCAGTACTTC | CAGSAQSERAQETQYF
TRBJ1-2 | TRBV12-5 | TRBD1 | NA | TGTGCTAGTGGTACTGACAGGGTAGTAATGGACTATGGCTACACCTTC | CASGTDRVVMDYGYTF
TRBJ1-2 | TRBV18 | TRBD1 | NA | TGTGCCAGCTCACCGATCACCGGGACAGGGGACTATGGCTACACCTTC | CASSPITGTGDYGYTF
TRBJ2-4 | TRBV7-2 | NA | NA | TGTGCCAGCAGCTTATATGGTAGCGGAGACAAAAACATTCAGTACTTC | CASSLYGSGDKNIQYF
TRBJ1-5 | TRBV27 | NA | NA | TGTGCCAGCAGTTTGGTGCGGGGAGAGGGGCCCCAGCATTTT | CASSLVRGEGPQHF
TRBJ1-2 | TRBV7-9 | NA | NA | TGTGCCAGCAGCCCAAATCAGGGATTCGGTGGCTACACCTTC | CASSPNQGFGGYTF
TRBJ2-2 | TRBV6-5 | TRBD1 | NA | TGTGCCAGCAGGGAGCAGACAGGGTTCGGGGAGCTGTTTTTT | CASREQTGFGELFF
TRBJ1-4 | TRBV6-1 | TRBD1 | NA | TGTGCCAGCAGTGGTGGGGACAGGGGGAGTGAAAAACTGTTTTTT | CASSGGDRGSEKLFF
TRBJ1-3 | TRBV15 | TRBD1 | NA | TGTGCCACCGAACAGGGGAAGGGAAACACCATATATTTT | CATEQGKGNTIYF
TRBJ1-3 | TRBV7-3 | NA | NA | TGTGCCAGCAGCTTAATGGCCTCCTCCCGAAACACCATATATTTT | CASSLMASSRNTIYF
TRBJ2-7 | TRBV7-2 | NA | NA | TGTGCCAGCAGGCCCCTACCCGGGGCCTACGAGCAGTACTTC | CASRPLPGAYEQYF
TRBJ1-5 | TRBV19 | NA | NA | TGTGCCAGTAGTGCCAATCAGGGTAATCAGCCCCAGCATTTT | CASSANQGNQPQHF
TRBJ1-5 | TRBV4-2 | NA | NA | TGTGCCAGCAGCCAGGGGGGGGATCAGCCCCAGCATTTT | CASSQGGDQPQHF
TRBJ2-7 | TRBV29-1 | NA | once | TGCAGCGTTTTCGACGGAGCAACGCCCTACGAGCAGTACTTC | CSVFDGATPYEQYF
TRBJ1-2 | TRBV9 | TRBD1 | NA | TGTGCCAGCAGCGTAGGGTTTCACAGGGGCTCTAACTATGGCTACACCTTC | CASSVGFHRGSNYGYTF
TRBJ2-5 | TRBV9 | TRBD1 | NA | TGTGCCAGCAGCGACGGGACAGCGAGACAAGAGACCCAGTACTTC | CASSDGTARQETQYF
TRBJ1-4 | TRBV6-5 | TRBD1 | NA | TGTGCCAGCAGACAGACAGGGGTAACTGAAAAACTGTTTTTT | CASRQTGVTEKLFF
TRBJ2-3 | TRBV5-1 | NA | NA | TGCGCCAGCAGGACATGGGCTAGCAAGATTAGCACAGATACGCAGTATTTT | CASRTWASKISTDTQYF
TRBJ1-1 | TRBV19 | TRBD1 | NA | TGTGCCAGTAGGGACAGGGTTTGGGGGACTGAAGCTTTCTTT | CASRDRVWGTEAFF
TRBJ1-2 | TRBV7-2 | NA | NA | TGTGCCAGCAGCTCCCACATGAGCGGGATGGGTGGCTACACCTTC | CASSSHMSGMGGYTF
TRBJ1-3 | TRBV7-6 | NA | NA | TGTGCCAGCAGCTTACGTACAGATTCTGGAAACACCATATATTTT | CASSLRTDSGNTIYF
TRBJ1-1 | TRBV19 | NA | NA | TGTGCCAGTAGTAGAAGGACAGACATGAACACTGAAGCTTTCTTT | CASSRRTDMNTEAFF
TRBJ2-7 | TRBV6-5 | NA | NA | TGTGCCAGCAGGGAGAGCTCCTACGAGCAGTACTTC | CASRESSYEQYF
TRBJ2-2 | TRBV7-3 | TRBD1 | once | TGTGCCAGCAGCGAACAGGGGGCGCCCGGGGAGCTGTTTTTT | CASSEQGAPGELFF
TRBJ2-1 | TRBV6-4 | TRBD2 | medium-sized | TGTGCCAGCAGTGACTCGACTAGCGGGGGGGCCAATGAGCAGTTCTTC | CASSDSTSGGANEQFF
TRBJ1-2 | TRBV18 | TRBD1 | NA | TGTGCCAGCTCAGCGCTACAGGGGGCGCAAGACTATGGCTACACCTTC | CASSALQGAQDYGYTF
TRBJ2-3 | TRBV7-9 | NA | NA | TGTGCCAGCAGCCGCGGAGACAGCACAGATACGCAGTATTTT | CASSRGDSTDTQYF
TRBJ2-7 | TRBV5-4 | NA | few | TGTGCCAGCAGCCCTGGTTTCAGGGATCGGCTATCGGACGAGCAGTACTTC | CASSPGFRDRLSDEQYF